The 10 T cell receptor beta chains listed next were all sequenced from one sample in a study of beta chain features in type 1 diabetes. The entirety of the isolated RNA underwent reverse transcription, so expressed TCRB transcripts were sequenced. Assay: immunoSEQ multiplex PCR; the TCRdb copy retains only in-frame clones and omits some. The sample holds about 470,000 clones; about 30% are singletons and the top ten take 0.065%. Sequences were obtained from naive CD4+ T cells from blood. The receptors derive from a man between 18 and 35 years old in good health.

This chain links TRBV7-9 with TRBJ2-7; D remains ambiguous. The CDR3 spans 14 residues. V gave up 5 bases and J gave up 2 bases, with 13 bases separating them. The germline V gene encodes CDR1 SEHNR and CDR2 FQNEAQ (reference sequence). DNA of the CDR3: TGTGCCAGCAGCCGAGACCCAGTTCCCTACGAGCAGTACTTC. It specifies CASSRDPVPYEQYF. Filled out from reference TRBV7-9 and TRBJ2-7, the complete variable domain reads DTGVSQNPRHKITKRGQNVTFRCDPISEHNRLYWYRQTLGQGPEFLTYFQNEAQLEKSRLLSDRFSAERPKGSFSTLEIQRTEQGDSAMYLCASSRDPVPYEQYFGPGTRLTVT.

The V gene is TRBV7-9, the J gene TRBJ2-3; TRBD2 matches at 12 bases. CDR1 SEHNR and CDR2 FQNEAQ come from the germline V gene (reference sequence). The V segment lost 4 bases and the J segment 6 bases; nucleotides outside the gene matches: 5. CDR3 size: 15 residues. CDR3 DNA: TGTGCCAGCAGCTCGACTAGCGGGAGATGGGATACGCAGTATTTT. Its translation: CASSSTSGRWDTQYF.

The V gene is TRBV7-2, the J gene TRBJ2-1; D is ambiguous. The CDR3 runs to 17 residues. Per the germline V gene, CDR1 is SGHTA and CDR2 is FQGNSA. V was trimmed by 5 bases and J by 4 bases, leaving 21 bases between them. Here the CDR3 reads CASSGDGDWGRYNEQFF. In DNA form, the CDR3 reads TGTGCCAGCAGCGGAGATGGGGATTGGGGTAGATACAATGAGCAGTTCTTC.

The gene calls are TRBV7-9 and TRBJ2-2, with a possible D match to TRBD1 (6 bases). Trimming pared 8 bases from V and 1 base from J, leaving 8 bases between. Germline assignment: CDR1 SEHNR and CDR2 FQNEAQ (reference sequence). The CDR3 contains 13 residues. The CDR3, as DNA: TGTGCCAGCCGGGGACAGAACACCGGGGAGCTGTTTTTT. The encoded protein is CASRGQNTGELFF.

The chain carries TRBV6-5 and TRBJ2-6, with unresolved D. The CDR3 loop spans 15 amino acids. Germline V gives CDR1 MNHEY, CDR2 SVGAGI. The V and J ends lost 4 bases and 0 bases respectively, with 7 bases between them. The CDR3 coding sequence is TGTGCCAGCAGTTCGGTTCGCTCTGGGGCCAACGTCCTGACTTTC. It is translated as CASSSVRSGANVLTF.

This clone showed up just a few times. The sample has other DNA sequences that encode this CDR3 too. V usage is TRBV6-1 and J usage is TRBJ2-1; D not resolved. This CDR3 is 12 amino acids long. V lost 6 bases to trimming and J lost 4 bases, with 7 bases between them. The germline CDR1 and CDR2 sequences are MNHNS and SASEGT. The CDR3 DNA reads TGTGCCAGCAGCGATAGGTACAATGAGCAGTTCTTC. Translated: CASSDRYNEQFF.

This clone was seen more than once but under ten times. The chain combines TRBV9 with TRBJ2-1; D call uncertain. Trimming removed 0 bases at V and 4 bases at J, with 14 bases between. Germline assignment: CDR1 SGDLS and CDR2 YYNGEE. CDR3 size: 16 residues. The CDR3 region is CASSVGVGQGYNEQFF. CDR3 nucleotides: TGTGCCAGCAGCGTAGGAGTGGGCCAAGGATACAATGAGCAGTTCTTC.

V usage is TRBV7-6 and J usage is TRBJ2-2, with 8 bases that match TRBD2. J was trimmed by 5 bases and V by 4 bases; bases with no gene match: 12. Looked up from germline, CDR1 is SGHVS and CDR2 is FNYEAQ. The CDR3 has 17 residues. This chain's CDR3 is CASSSPGSGRGTGELFF. CDR3 coding DNA: TGTGCCAGCAGCTCCCCGGGCAGCGGGAGAGGGACCGGGGAGCTGTTTTTT.

A few counts support this clone. The chain couples TRBV5-1 to TRBJ2-1; 7 bases are a match to TRBD2. Germline V gives CDR1 SGHRS, CDR2 YFSETQ. The CDR3 has 16 residues. With V trimmed by 0 bases and J by 3 bases, 6 bases remained unmatched. CDR3 DNA: TGCGCCAGCAGCTTGGATTCAACGGGAGGCTACAATGAGCAGTTCTTC. Residues: CASSLDSTGGYNEQFF.

This clone was seen a handful of times. The chain joins TRBV27 to TRBJ1-4, with 8 positions matching TRBD1. V was pared by 3 bases and J by 8 bases, with 8 bases of the junction left unmatched. The germline V gene encodes CDR1 MNHEY and CDR2 SMNVEV (reference sequence). The CDR3 covers 15 residues. The CDR3 DNA follows: TGTGCCAGCAGTTTCGGACAGGGAGACGACGAAAAACTGTTTTTT. Translation: CASSFGQGDDEKLFF.